This T cell receptor (beta chain) was recovered during a study of blood T cell repertoires in COVID-19. The wider study: Samples taken during acute and convalescent COVID-19 were collected in the United States, Italy and Spain. T cells, B-cell-depleted T cells, or PBMCs provided the cDNA or gDNA that served as material.

Germline CDR1 is MGHRA and CDR2 is YSYEKL. Trimming took 6 bases from V and 13 from J; bases not matched to a gene: 14. This CDR3 spans 13 amino acids. In the original analysis: Estimated nucleated cell counts came from reference gene primer amplification. TCRdb keeps only in-frame clones here, not all; method: immunoSEQ multiplex PCR. Clone size and V and J calls were adopted from that table, with D and trimming inferred from the DNA. The repertoire holds some 100,000 clones, with almost 95% as singletons. V and J are TRBV4-1 and TRBJ2-7; TRBD2 agrees at 8 bases. The sequenced material came from peripheral blood. The sequence was collected from a man aged 45-60 years with active COVID-19. CDR3 region: CASRQNAGGAAYF. The CDR3 DNA reads TGCGCCAGCAGACAAAACGCCGGGGGGGCCGCTTACTTC.